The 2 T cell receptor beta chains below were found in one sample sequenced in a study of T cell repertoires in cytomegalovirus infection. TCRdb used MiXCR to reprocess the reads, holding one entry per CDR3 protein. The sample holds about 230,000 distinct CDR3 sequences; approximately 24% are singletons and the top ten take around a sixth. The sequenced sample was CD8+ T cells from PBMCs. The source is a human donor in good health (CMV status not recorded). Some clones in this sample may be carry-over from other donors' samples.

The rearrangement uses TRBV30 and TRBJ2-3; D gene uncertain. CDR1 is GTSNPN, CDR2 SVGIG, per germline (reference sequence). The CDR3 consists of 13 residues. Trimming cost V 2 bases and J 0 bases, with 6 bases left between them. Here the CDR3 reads CAWSIISTDTQYF. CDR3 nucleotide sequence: TGTGCCTGGAGTATTATTAGCACAGATACGCAGTATTTT.

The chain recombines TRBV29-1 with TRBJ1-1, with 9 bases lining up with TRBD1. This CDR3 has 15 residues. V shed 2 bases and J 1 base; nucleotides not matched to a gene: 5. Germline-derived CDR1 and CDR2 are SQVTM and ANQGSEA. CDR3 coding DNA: TGCAGCGTTGAATCAGGACAGGGGACGAACACTGAAGCTTTCTTT. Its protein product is CSVESGQGTNTEAFF.